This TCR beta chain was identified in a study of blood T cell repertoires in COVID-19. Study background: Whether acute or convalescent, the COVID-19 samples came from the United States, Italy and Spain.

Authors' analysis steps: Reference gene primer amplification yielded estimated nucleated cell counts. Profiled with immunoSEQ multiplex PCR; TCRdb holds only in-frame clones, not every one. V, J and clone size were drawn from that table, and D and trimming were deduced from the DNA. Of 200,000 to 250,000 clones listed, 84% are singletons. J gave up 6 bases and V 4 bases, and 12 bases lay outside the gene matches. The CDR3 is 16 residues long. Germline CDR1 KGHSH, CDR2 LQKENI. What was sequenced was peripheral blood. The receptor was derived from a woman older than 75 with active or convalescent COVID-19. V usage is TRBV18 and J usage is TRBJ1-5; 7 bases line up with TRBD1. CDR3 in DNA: TGTGCCAGCTCACTACGACAGGGTGGAGAGGGTCAGCCCCAGCATTTT. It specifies CASSLRQGGEGQPQHF.